These 28 T cell receptor beta chains were all obtained from the same sample, sequenced in a study of blood T cell repertoires in COVID-19. Sequenced by immunoSEQ multiplex PCR; TCRdb stores in-frame clones only, minus some. The sample lists about 320,000 clones; 65% to 90% were seen once. The sequencing sample was made of peripheral blood. These receptors all come from a human donor in a cohort sampled during active COVID-19.

The chain couples TRBV19 to TRBJ1-1; 7 positions agree with TRBD1. Unmatched junction bases numbered 10, after V lost 3 bases and J lost 9 bases. Per germline, CDR1 LNHDA and CDR2 SQIVND (reference sequence). The CDR3 spans 14 residues. In nucleotides, the CDR3 is TGTGCCAGTAGTATTTCTGGACAGGCGGGGAAAGCTTTCTTT. This translates into CASSISGQAGKAFF.

This chain connects TRBV3-1 (or the pseudogene TRBV3-2) to TRBJ2-7; TRBD2 aligns across 9 bases. Losses at the gene ends were 1 base for V and 0 bases for J; bases not matched to a gene: 4. This CDR3 spans 16 amino acids. The germline gives CDR1 LGHDT, CDR2 YNNKEL (reference sequence). The CDR3 DNA follows: TGTGCCAGCAGCCAAGTCAGCGGGGGGTACTCCTACGAGCAGTACTTC. It encodes CASSQVSGGYSYEQYF.

The V and J genes are TRBV2 and TRBJ1-5; possibly TRBD1 for D (5 bases). Trimming removed 6 bases at V and 3 bases at J, with 9 bases between. This CDR3 comprises 13 residues. Germline lookup yields CDR1 SNHLY and CDR2 FYNNEI. The CDR3 here is CASSIGANQPQHF. CDR3 nucleotide sequence: TGTGCCAGCAGCATAGGGGCCAATCAGCCCCAGCATTTT.

Points on this clone: Other nucleotide sequences in the sample specify the same CDR3. This sequence joins TRBV6-5 and TRBJ1-2, with TRBD1 matching 10 bases. This CDR3 comprises 15 residues. J gave up 2 bases and V 10 bases, and 10 bases lay outside the gene matches. Germline-derived CDR1 and CDR2 are MNHEY and SVGAGI. CDR3 DNA: TGTGCCATTAAACGGCCGGGACAGGGGAACTATGGCTACACCTTC. Translation gives CAIKRPGQGNYGYTF.

The V call is TRBV3-1 (or the pseudogene TRBV3-2), the J call TRBJ2-1; 8 nucleotides align to TRBD2. The CDR3 runs 16 residues. Germline CDR1 reads LGHDT; CDR2 reads YNNKEL (reference sequence). V shed 1 base, J shed 0 bases, and the junction held 2 bases outside the gene matches. The CDR3: CASSQAGGSSYNEQFF. CDR3 coding DNA: TGTGCCAGCAGCCAAGCGGGGGGGAGCTCCTACAATGAGCAGTTCTTC.

The chain couples TRBV6-1 to TRBJ1-3; 7 bases map to TRBD1. Per the germline V gene, CDR1 is MNHNS and CDR2 is SASEGT. Trimming took 2 bases from V and 0 from J; bases not matched to a gene: 4. The CDR3 is 16 residues long. DNA of the CDR3: TGTGCCAGCAGTGAATACCAGGGGGTCTCTGGAAACACCATATATTTT. It specifies CASSEYQGVSGNTIYF.

The rearrangement links TRBV12-3 or TRBV12-4 to TRBJ2-5; 8 bases are a match to TRBD2. The CDR3 totals 13 residues. J was trimmed by 5 bases and V by 7 bases; bases with no gene match: 6. This CDR3 is CASIRGGTETQYF. CDR3 sequence (DNA): TGTGCCAGCATCCGCGGGGGGACGGAGACCCAGTACTTC.

The chain links TRBV12-5 to TRBJ1-2; D is ambiguous. This CDR3 region has 15 residues. The V gene lost 1 base and the J gene lost 0 bases, with 9 bases spanning the gap. The germline V gene has CDR1 LGHNT and CDR2 FRNRAP. CDR3 region: CASGLGAGANYGYTF. DNA for the CDR3: TGTGCTAGTGGTTTGGGGGCCGGGGCTAACTATGGCTACACCTTC.

This clone was recorded a few times. This chain connects TRBV6-1 to TRBJ1-5; D is possibly TRBD1 (5 bases). The germline CDR1 and CDR2 sequences are MNHNS and SASEGT. There are 13 residues in the CDR3. With 5 bases removed from V and 4 bases from J, the gap between germline ends came to 9 bases. CDR3 residues: CASSSGGNQPQHF. For the CDR3, the DNA is TGTGCCAGCAGTTCCGGGGGGAATCAGCCCCAGCATTTT.

The CDR3 here is CASSPGGSTNQPQHF. In DNA, the CDR3 is TGTGCCAGCAGCCCCGGGGGGTCAACGAATCAGCCCCAGCATTTT. The chain combines TRBV7-2 with TRBJ1-5, with D possibly matching TRBD1 (5 bases). This CDR3 spans 15 amino acids. Germline CDR1 SGHTA, CDR2 FQGNSA. V was cut by 5 bases and J by 4 bases, with 15 bases left in between.

The chain recombines TRBV18 with TRBJ2-4, with 8 positions matching TRBD2. Germline-derived CDR1 and CDR2 are KGHSH and LQKENI. V lost 3 bases to trimming and J lost 0 bases; unmatched junction nucleotides: 10. CDR3 size: 18 residues. CDR3 DNA: TGTGCCAGCTCACCGGGACTAGATCAGTACCTAGCCAAAAACATTCAGTACTTC. Translated, it gives CASSPGLDQYLAKNIQYF. The complete variable domain, with remaining parts taken from reference TRBV18 and TRBJ2-4, reads NAGVMQNPRHLVRRRGQEARLRCSPMKGHSHVYWYRQLPEEGLKFMVYLQKENIIDESGMPKERFSAEFPKEGPSILRIQQVVRGDSAAYFCASSPGLDQYLAKNIQYFGAGTRLSVL.

This chain connects TRBV6-5 to TRBJ2-7; perhaps TRBD2 as D (7 bases). This CDR3 has 14 amino acids. The ends were cut back, 10 bases at V and 1 base at J, with 17 bases in the middle. Germline loops: CDR1 MNHEY, CDR2 SVGAGI. In nucleotides, the CDR3 is TGTGCCATTAACAGGGAGGGGGTTTCCTACGAGCAGTACTTC. As protein: CAINREGVSYEQYF.

This clone occurred a few times. The V call is TRBV5-1, the J call TRBJ2-1, with D uncertain. V was trimmed by 0 bases and J by 10 bases, leaving 8 bases between them. The CDR3 extends over 12 amino acids. Looked up from germline, CDR1 is SGHRS and CDR2 is YFSETQ. The CDR3 bases are TGCGCCAGCAGCTTGGGAGTCACCGAGCAGTTCTTC. Protein sequence: CASSLGVTEQFF.

This chain joins TRBV12-3 or TRBV12-4 and TRBJ1-1; possible D gene TRBD1, 6 bases. Trimming stripped 4 bases from V and 6 bases from J, with 12 bases between. The CDR3 runs to 13 residues. The CDR3 sequence: CASSSDSKAEAFF. The CDR3 nucleotides read TGTGCCAGCAGTTCGGACAGTAAGGCTGAAGCTTTCTTT.

J is TRBJ1-1 and V is TRBV5-4; no clear D. Germline values: CDR1 SGHNT, CDR2 YYREEE (reference sequence). V dropped 2 bases and J dropped 7 bases, with 12 bases sitting between them. The CDR3 is 13 residues long. CDR3 sequence reads: CASSFTELDEAFF. CDR3 in DNA: TGTGCCAGCAGCTTCACAGAATTAGATGAAGCTTTCTTT.

This clone came up a few times. For the CDR3, the DNA is TGTGCCGGGTCAGGAGGGACAGTCTACGAGCAGTACTTC. Residues: CAGSGGTVYEQYF. The chain links TRBV30 to TRBJ2-7; D might be TRBD1 (7 bases). V shed 8 bases and J shed 3 bases, with 17 bases lying between them. The CDR3 spans 13 residues. Per germline, CDR1 GTSNPN and CDR2 SVGIG (reference sequence).

The rearrangement joins TRBV7-8 to TRBJ2-7; 8 bases are shared with TRBD1. Germline CDR1 reads SGHVS; CDR2 reads FQNEAQ. J was trimmed by 5 bases and V by 5 bases; bases with no gene match: 11. The CDR3 has 15 amino acids. CDR3 nucleotide sequence: TGTGCCAGCAGCGGACAGGGAGCGTATCCCCACGAGCAGTACTTC. The encoded protein is CASSGQGAYPHEQYF.

The chain carries TRBV28 and TRBJ1-2, with 8 nucleotides matching TRBD1. The ends lost 5 bases at V and 7 bases at J; junction bases unmatched: 9. This CDR3 has 14 amino acids. Germline V gene sequence: CDR1 MDHEN, CDR2 SYDVKM. The CDR3 reads CASSRAGQGRGYTF. In DNA form, the CDR3 reads TGTGCCAGCAGTCGAGCAGGACAGGGCCGTGGCTACACCTTC.

The chain is built from TRBV6-4 and TRBJ2-7, with TRBD1 identical over 7 bases. Germline V CDR1 and CDR2: MRHNA, SNTAGT. The V and J ends lost 0 bases and 3 bases, in that order; junction bases with no gene match: 8. The CDR3 has 16 amino acids. As DNA, the CDR3 is TGTGCCAGCAGTGACTCGTGGGGACAGATGTTCTACGAGCAGTACTTC. Amino acid sequence: CASSDSWGQMFYEQYF.

The chain carries TRBV29-1 and TRBJ2-2; no firm D call. The CDR3 contains 13 residues. Trimming cost V 3 bases and J 4 bases, with 9 bases left between them. The germline gives CDR1 SQVTM, CDR2 ANQGSEA. For the CDR3, the DNA is TGCAGCGTTGACTTGGTCGGCACCGGGGAGCTGTTTTTT. This translates into CSVDLVGTGELFF.

The V gene is TRBV12-5, the J gene TRBJ1-6, with D possibly TRBD1 on 5 matching bases. The CDR3 has 18 amino acids. The V end was cut by 1 base, the J end by 2 bases, with 15 bases between. Germline V lookup: CDR1 LGHNT, CDR2 FRNRAP. The CDR3 protein is CASGLGRPGVTYNSPLHF. The DNA for the CDR3 is TGTGCTAGTGGTTTGGGCAGACCGGGGGTGACCTATAATTCACCCCTCCACTTT.

The rearrangement uses TRBV5-1 and TRBJ2-2; 8 bases fit TRBD1. The CDR3 has 15 amino acids. Looked up from germline, CDR1 is SGHRS and CDR2 is YFSETQ. The V gene end was trimmed by 4 bases and the J gene end by 6 bases; junction bases not matched to a gene: 8. As DNA, the CDR3 is TGCGCCAGCAGCACCGGACAGGGAGGCGCCGGGGAGCTGTTTTTT. This codes for CASSTGQGGAGELFF.

The CDR3 sequence: CASREGNEQFF. The DNA of the CDR3 is TGCGCCAGCAGGGAGGGAAATGAGCAGTTCTTC. The V call is TRBV5-1, the J call TRBJ2-1; D may be TRBD2 (6 bases). V was clipped by 5 bases and J by 7 bases, with 7 bases between them. This CDR3 spans 11 amino acids. The germline CDR1 and CDR2 sequences are SGHRS and YFSETQ.

The chain links TRBV18 to TRBJ1-4; possibly TRBD1 for D (6 bases). Germline CDR1 is KGHSH and CDR2 is LQKENI. V was cut by 8 bases and J by 2 bases, with 12 bases left in between. This CDR3 region has 14 residues. This CDR3 is CASTGTKTNEKLFF. The CDR3 DNA follows: TGTGCCAGCACAGGGACTAAGACTAATGAAAAACTGTTTTTT.

The chain joins TRBV7-8 to TRBJ1-5; 7 bases agree with TRBD1. The CDR3 is 19 residues long. J lost 2 bases, V lost 0 bases, and 13 bases had no gene match. The V gene's germline CDR1 is SGHVS and CDR2 FQNEAQ. CDR3: CASSLAPGQLAVGNQPQHF. The CDR3 DNA follows: TGTGCCAGCAGCTTAGCCCCGGGACAGCTTGCGGTCGGCAATCAGCCCCAGCATTTT.

This chain's CDR3 is CASSTQDRNYGYTF. CDR3 coding DNA: TGTGCCAGCAGCACCCAAGACAGGAACTATGGCTACACCTTC. The chain uses TRBV7-2 and TRBJ1-2; D possibly corresponds to TRBD1 (6 bases). Trimming removed 5 bases from V and 2 bases from J, with 12 bases in between. The germline V gene has CDR1 SGHTA and CDR2 FQGNSA. The CDR3 spans 14 residues.

This chain uses TRBV7-9 with TRBJ2-1; the D gene is possibly TRBD2 (6 bases). This CDR3 is built from 12 residues. Per the germline V gene, CDR1 is SEHNR and CDR2 is FQNEAQ (reference sequence). V was shortened by 5 bases and J by 9 bases, with 11 bases between the two germline ends. CDR3 DNA sequence: TGTGCCAGCAGCGGACGCGGGGTTGAGCAGTTCTTC. This translates into CASSGRGVEQFF. Supplemented by reference TRBV7-9 and TRBJ2-1, the full variable domain reads DTGVSQNPRHKITKRGQNVTFRCDPISEHNRLYWYRQTLGQGPEFLTYFQNEAQLEKSRLLSDRFSAERPKGSFSTLEIQRTEQGDSAMYLCASSGRGVEQFFGPGTRLTVL.

This clone came up once. The genes are TRBV19 and TRBJ1-5; 7 nucleotides align to TRBD1. CDR1 LNHDA and CDR2 SQIVND come from the germline V gene (reference sequence). The CDR3 extends over 14 amino acids. Germline trimming cut 5 bases from V and 4 bases from J; bases unmatched to any gene: 5. The CDR3 sequence: CASSVGQLNQPQHF. The CDR3 nucleotides read TGTGCCAGTAGTGTGGGACAGCTGAATCAGCCCCAGCATTTT.